The TCR beta chain under discussion was sequenced for a study of shared clonotypes between healthy human individuals. The assay used deep level. TCRdb keeps only in-frame clones here, not all; method: immunoSEQ multiplex PCR. The table includes 1 million to 1.2 million clones, 60% to 85% detected once. V gave up 1 base and J gave up 7 bases; unmatched junction bases: 5. CDR3 length: 15 residues. Germline V gene data show CDR1 as SGHAT and CDR2 as FQNNGV. Sequencing was performed on memory CD4+ T cells from PBMCs. The subset: CD45RA-negative fraction. The receptor was derived from a man younger than 35 in good health. Some clones in this sample may be carry-over from other donors' samples. The chain has TRBV11-2 and TRBJ2-1; 9 bases line up with TRBD2. The CDR3 coding sequence is TGTGCCAGCAGCTTAGCGGTAGCGGGAGCTAATGAGCAGTTCTTC. Its protein product is CASSLAVAGANEQFF.